Sequencing of this TCR beta chain was carried out in a study of blood T cell repertoires in COVID-19. Overall study: Sites in the United States, Italy and Spain provided acute and convalescent COVID-19 samples. The analysed material was cDNA or gDNA that came from T cells, B-cell-depleted T cells, or PBMCs.

Original methodology: The assay estimated nucleated cells by amplifying reference gene primers. Profiled with immunoSEQ multiplex PCR; TCRdb holds only in-frame clones, not every one. That table furnishes V, J and clone size, whereas the DNA furnished D and trimming. The repertoire holds about 300,000 clones, with roughly 91% as singletons. The source of this sequence is a man in his forties with acute or convalescent COVID-19. The specimen sequenced was peripheral blood.

CDR3: CASSLSGSFSYNSPLHF. The CDR3 nucleotides are TGTGCCAGCAGCCTTTCAGGCAGCTTCTCCTATAATTCACCCCTCCACTTT. This sequence joins TRBV3-1 (or the pseudogene TRBV3-2) and TRBJ1-6; D ambiguous. The V end lost 4 bases, the J end lost 0 bases, and 13 bases lay between the germline ends. The CDR3 loop spans 17 amino acids. Germline lookup yields CDR1 LGHDT and CDR2 YNNKEL (reference sequence).